This T cell receptor (beta chain) was recorded in a study of shared clonotypes between healthy human individuals. V was trimmed by 5 bases and J by 1 base, leaving 4 bases between them. The CDR3 runs to 12 residues. Germline V CDR1 and CDR2: SNHLY, FYNNEI. Here immunoSEQ multiplex PCR was the method, and the copy in TCRdb shows in-frame clones only, minus some. The table lists hundreds of thousands of clones, more than 95% of them singletons. The TCR was taken from a woman under 40 in good health. V is TRBV2 and J is TRBJ2-3, with D unclear. The sequenced sample consisted of naive CD4+ T cells sorted from blood. Sample subset: CD45RA+ positively selected. CDR3 nucleotide sequence: TGTGCCAGCAGTATGGGCACAGATACGCAGTATTTT. It codes for CASSMGTDTQYF.